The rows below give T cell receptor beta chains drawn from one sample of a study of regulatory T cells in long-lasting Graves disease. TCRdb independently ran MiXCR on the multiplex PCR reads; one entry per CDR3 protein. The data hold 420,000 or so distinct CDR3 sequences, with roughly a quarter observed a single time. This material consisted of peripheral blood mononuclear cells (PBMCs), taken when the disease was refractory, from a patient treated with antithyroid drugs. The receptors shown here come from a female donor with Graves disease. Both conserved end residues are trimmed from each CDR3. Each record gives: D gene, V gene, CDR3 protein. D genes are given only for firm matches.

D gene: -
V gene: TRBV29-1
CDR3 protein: SVEVSGNEQF

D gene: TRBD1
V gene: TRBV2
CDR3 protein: ASTAKRQGASDEQY

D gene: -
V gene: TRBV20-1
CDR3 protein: SARQPVGTEAF

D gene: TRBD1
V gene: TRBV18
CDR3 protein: ASSPRDRPSLLT

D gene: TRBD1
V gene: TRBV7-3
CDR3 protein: ASSWGTGGNTEAF

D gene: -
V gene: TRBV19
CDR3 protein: ASSIKSRYEQY

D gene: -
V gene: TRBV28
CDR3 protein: ASSSTKTGNQPQH

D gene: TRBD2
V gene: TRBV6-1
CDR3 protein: ASNGAGGSYEQY

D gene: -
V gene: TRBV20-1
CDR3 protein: SAREGKGNNQPQH

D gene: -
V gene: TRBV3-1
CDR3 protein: ASSRDGSSYEQY

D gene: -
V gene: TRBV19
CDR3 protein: ASSINWGPTEAF

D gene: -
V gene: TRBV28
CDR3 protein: ASSQNEKLF

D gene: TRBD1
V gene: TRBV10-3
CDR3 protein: AIREPGQGAGELF

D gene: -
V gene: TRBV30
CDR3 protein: AWRGDAVGETQY

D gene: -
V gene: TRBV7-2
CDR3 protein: ASRIAPGIQETQY

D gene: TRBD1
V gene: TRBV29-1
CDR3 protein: SAIQGASDTGELF

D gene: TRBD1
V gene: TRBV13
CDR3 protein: ASSKDRMSEKLF

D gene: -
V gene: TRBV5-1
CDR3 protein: ASSLRTNTEAF

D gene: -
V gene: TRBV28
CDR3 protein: ASSFGSLAKNIQY

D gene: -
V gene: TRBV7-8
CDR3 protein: ASSLDQGRGETQY

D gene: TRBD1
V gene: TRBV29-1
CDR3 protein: SAQGQTNQPQH

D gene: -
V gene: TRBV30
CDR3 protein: AWSAGRLVGYT

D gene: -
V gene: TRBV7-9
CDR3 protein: VSSRGGGGLYEQY

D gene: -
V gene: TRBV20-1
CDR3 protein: SARENVGGQETQY

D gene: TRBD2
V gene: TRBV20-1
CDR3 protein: SAALAGQLYEQY

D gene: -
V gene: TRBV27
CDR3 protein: ASSINRNQPQH

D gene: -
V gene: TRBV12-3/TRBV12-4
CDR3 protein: ASRLGGNTEAF

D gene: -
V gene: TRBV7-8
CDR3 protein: ASSPDGDTEAF

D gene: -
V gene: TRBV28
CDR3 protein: ASSPKTSGYEQY

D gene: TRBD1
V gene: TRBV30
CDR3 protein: AWSVRGPNQPQH

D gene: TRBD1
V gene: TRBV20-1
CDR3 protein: SAVGGQPPSGANVLT

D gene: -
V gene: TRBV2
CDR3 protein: ASGRQNSGNIQY

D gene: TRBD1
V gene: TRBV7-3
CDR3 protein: ASSDRGPSTDTQY

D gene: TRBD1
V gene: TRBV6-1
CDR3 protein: ASGKQGHTEAF

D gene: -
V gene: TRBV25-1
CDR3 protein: ASSGIGSGYEQY

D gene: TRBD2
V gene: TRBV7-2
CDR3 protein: ASSLVMSSGRNEQY

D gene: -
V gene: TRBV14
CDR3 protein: ASSQAGELF

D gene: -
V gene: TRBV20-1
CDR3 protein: SAREISPRLALSYEQY

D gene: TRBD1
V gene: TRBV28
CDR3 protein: ASSSGTGNGYT

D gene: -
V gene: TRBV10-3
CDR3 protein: AISDSEGAGYGYT

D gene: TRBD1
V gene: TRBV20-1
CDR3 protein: SASDPALTGQNTGELF

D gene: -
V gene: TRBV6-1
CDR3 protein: ASNHGTVYGYT

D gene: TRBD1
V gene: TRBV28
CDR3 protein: AIRTGGRNSPLH

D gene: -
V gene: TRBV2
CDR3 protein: ASSERRNNSPLH

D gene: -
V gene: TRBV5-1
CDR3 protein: ASSSTGTHQETQY

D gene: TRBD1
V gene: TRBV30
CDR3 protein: ARDRVINTEAF

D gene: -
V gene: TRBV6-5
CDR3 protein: ASSYSREISYEQY

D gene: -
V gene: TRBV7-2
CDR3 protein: ASSLDRSPIQY